The clone carrying this TCR beta chain was observed a handful of times. Antigen: not known. The donors were healthy bone marrow donors. The sample comes from a study of cytomegalovirus exposure and HLA in healthy donors. The overall study: Of the donors genotyped, a few hundred in all, 81% fell in the Caucasian-associated ancestry cluster. Findings and limits, study-wide: Overall, approximately 150 TCR beta chains were annotated as cytomegalovirus-associated.

PCR amplification relied on 60 Vbeta primers (plus 13 Jbeta primers). The assay was immunoSEQ multiplex PCR, and TCRdb's table has in-frame clones only and misses some. The sample holds 120,000 to 150,000 clones, about 70% seen once. This clonotype was sampled from a man aged 18 to 29 in good health and CMV-seronegative. Material: PBMCs.

CDR3 in amino acids: CAWSVMGRGRKNTQYF. The CDR3 nucleotides read TGTGCCTGGAGTGTAATGGGCAGGGGGCGGAAAAATACGCAGTATTTT. The rearrangement joins TRBV30 to TRBJ2-3; the match to TRBD1 covers 8 bases. V shed 0 bases, J shed 7 bases, and the junction held 12 bases outside the gene matches. CDR3 size: 16 residues. CDR1 GTSNPN and CDR2 SVGIG come from the germline V gene (reference sequence).